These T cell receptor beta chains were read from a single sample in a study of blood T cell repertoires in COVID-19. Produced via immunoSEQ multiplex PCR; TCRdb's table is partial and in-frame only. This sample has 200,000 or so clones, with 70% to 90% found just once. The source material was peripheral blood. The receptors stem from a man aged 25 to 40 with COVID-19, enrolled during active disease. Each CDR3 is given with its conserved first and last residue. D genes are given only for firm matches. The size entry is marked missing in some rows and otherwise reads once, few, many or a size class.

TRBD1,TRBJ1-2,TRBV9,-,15,TGTGCCAGCAGCTTCCAGGGGGCGATCGACTATGGCTACACCTTC,CASSFQGAIDYGYTF
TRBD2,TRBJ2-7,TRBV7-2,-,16,TGTGCCAGCAGCTTAGGTGAGAGCGGGAGGTTGCTCGGGCAGTACTTC,CASSLGESGRLLGQYF
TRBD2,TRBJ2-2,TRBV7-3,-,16,TGTGCCAGCAGCTTAATCCGCATAGCGGGCATCGGGGAGCTGTTTTTT,CASSLIRIAGIGELFF
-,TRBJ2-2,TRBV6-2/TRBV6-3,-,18,TGTGCCAGCAGTTACACCGATAGGGACTCCACGAACACCGGGGAGCTGTTTTTT,CASSYTDRDSTNTGELFF
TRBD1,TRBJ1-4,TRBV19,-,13,TGTGCCAGTCAAGGACAGGCTAATGAAAAACTGTTTTTT,CASQGQANEKLFF
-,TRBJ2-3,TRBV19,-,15,TGTGCCAGTAGTATGGGGAGACAAGGCCCAGATACGCAGTATTTT,CASSMGRQGPDTQYF
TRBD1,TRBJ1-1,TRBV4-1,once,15,TGCGCCAGCAGCCTCCGGACAGGGGTGGCCACTGAAGCTTTCTTT,CASSLRTGVATEAFF
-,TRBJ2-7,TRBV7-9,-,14,TGTGCCAGCAGCTTATCCCAGGGTAATTACGAGCAGTACTTC,CASSLSQGNYEQYF
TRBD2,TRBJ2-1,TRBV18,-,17,TGTGCCAGCTCACCACCGGCGTCAAGCGGGAGGGTACACGAGCAGTTCTTC,CASSPPASSGRVHEQFF
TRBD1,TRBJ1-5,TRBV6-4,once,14,TGTGCCAGCCCGGGACAGGGGGCTGATCAGCCCCAGCATTTT,CASPGQGADQPQHF
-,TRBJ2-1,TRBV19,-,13,TGTGCCAGTACCCGTGGGGGCCCCAATGAGCAGTTCTTC,CASTRGGPNEQFF
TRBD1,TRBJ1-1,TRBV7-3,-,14,TGTGCCAGCAGCTTCTCTCGGGACAGCACTGAAGCTTTCTTT,CASSFSRDSTEAFF
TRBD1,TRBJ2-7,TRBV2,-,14,TGTGCCAGCAGAAACCAGGGGGCAAGCTACGAGCAGTACTTC,CASRNQGASYEQYF
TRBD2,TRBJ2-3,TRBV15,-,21,TGTGCCACCAGCAGAGATTCCGGGACTAGCGGGAGGGCCATTAGCACAGATACGCAGTATTTT,CATSRDSGTSGRAISTDTQYF
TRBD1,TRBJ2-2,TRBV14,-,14,TGTGCCAGCAGCCAGGGGACAGGGTCCGGGGAGCTGTTTTTT,CASSQGTGSGELFF
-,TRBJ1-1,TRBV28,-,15,TGTGCCAGCAGTTTTTTACAGGGCCTTAACACTGAAGCTTTCTTT,CASSFLQGLNTEAFF
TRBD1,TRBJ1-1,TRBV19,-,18,TGTGCCAGTAGTGCGCACTCCACAGGGGGTGGATTGAACACTGAAGCTTTCTTT,CASSAHSTGGGLNTEAFF
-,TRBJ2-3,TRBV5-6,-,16,TGTGCCAGCAGCCCCGGGACTTCGGCCAGCACAGATACGCAGTATTTT,CASSPGTSASTDTQYF
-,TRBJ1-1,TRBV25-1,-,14,TGTGCCAGCAGTGATAAGGCGGACAGTGCGACGGCTTTCTTT,CASSDKADSATAFF
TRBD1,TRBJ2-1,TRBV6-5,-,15,TGTGCCAGCAGGAGCAGACAGGGGGCGACCAATGAGCAGTTCTTC,CASRSRQGATNEQFF
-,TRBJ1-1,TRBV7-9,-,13,TGTGCCAGCAGTTACAGGGTACAGACTGAAGCTTTCTTT,CASSYRVQTEAFF
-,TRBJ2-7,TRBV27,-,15,TGTGCCAGCAGTCCCCTATCAGGGACACACTACGAGCAGTACTTC,CASSPLSGTHYEQYF
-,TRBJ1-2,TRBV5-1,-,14,TGCGCCAGCAGCTCGGTCGCCAATAACTATGGCTACACCTTC,CASSSVANNYGYTF
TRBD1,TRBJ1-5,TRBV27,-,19,TGTGCCAGCAGTTTAGAACCCCCAGGACAGGATTATAGCAATCAGCCCCAGCATTTT,CASSLEPPGQDYSNQPQHF
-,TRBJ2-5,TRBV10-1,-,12,TGCGCCAGCAGTGGCCAGCAAGAGACCCAGTACTTC,CASSGQQETQYF
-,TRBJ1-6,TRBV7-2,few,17,TGTGCCAGCAGCTTAGCGCTCCCAGGGTGGGATAATTCACCCCTCCACTTT,CASSLALPGWDNSPLHF
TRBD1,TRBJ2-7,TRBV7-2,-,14,TGTGCCAGCCGACGGACAGGGACTTCCTACGAGCAGTACTTC,CASRRTGTSYEQYF
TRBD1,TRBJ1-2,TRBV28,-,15,TGTGCCAGCAGCACTACAGGGGGCTCTAACTATGGCTACACCTTC,CASSTTGGSNYGYTF
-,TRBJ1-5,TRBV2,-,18,TGTGCCAGCAGTGAAGGGGGACAATGGGAATATAGCAATCAGCCCCAGCATTTT,CASSEGGQWEYSNQPQHF
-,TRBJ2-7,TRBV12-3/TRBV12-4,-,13,TGTGCCAGCAGCAATAGCGTTGCCTACGAGCAGTACTTC,CASSNSVAYEQYF
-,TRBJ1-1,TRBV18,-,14,TGTGCCAGCTCACCAACAGGGCAGGGCACTGAAGCTTTCTTT,CASSPTGQGTEAFF
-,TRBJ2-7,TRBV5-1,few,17,TGCGCCAGCAGCTTACTTTTTGGGGCAGGGTTCTCCTACGAGCAGTACTTC,CASSLLFGAGFSYEQYF
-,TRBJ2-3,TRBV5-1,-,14,TGCGCCAGCAAAACAGGGACGGGCACAGATACGCAGTATTTT,CASKTGTGTDTQYF
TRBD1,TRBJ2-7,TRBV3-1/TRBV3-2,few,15,TGTGCCAGCAGCCAAGATACTAGGGGGCCCTACGAGCAGTACTTC,CASSQDTRGPYEQYF
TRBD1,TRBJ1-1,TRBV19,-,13,TGTGCCAGTAGGGGGACAGCGAACACTGAAGCTTTCTTT,CASRGTANTEAFF
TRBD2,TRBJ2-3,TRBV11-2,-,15,TGTGCCAGCAGCACCCGGACTAGCACGGGGGATACGCAGTATTTT,CASSTRTSTGDTQYF
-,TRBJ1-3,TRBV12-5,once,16,TGTGCTAGTGGTTTGGGTGGAGCCCGAGCTGGAAACACCATATATTTT,CASGLGGARAGNTIYF
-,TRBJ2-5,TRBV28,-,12,TGTGCCAGTTACAGCCCTAAAGAGACCCAGTACTTC,CASYSPKETQYF